This T cell receptor beta chain was observed in a study of persistence of HIV-infected CD4 T cells. As for the study in general: Median time on suppressive ART was seven to nine years.

In regard to this clone: Antigen unknown.

V trimming: 2 bases; J trimming: 7 bases; junction bases outside the gene matches: 4. The germline gives CDR1 SGHTA, CDR2 FQGTGA. CDR3 length: 15 amino acids. The stimulus was lysate of CMV-infected fibroblasts, around 10 ug/mL. CD4+ T cells upregulating both CD40 ligand and CD69 were sorted as responding cells. Donors were HIV-1-infected adults who began suppressive ART during chronic infection. PBMCs were depleted of CD8+ T cells before stimulation. The immunoSEQ assay was version 4, run in survey mode. Template was genomic DNA at 10 ng/uL, with up to roughly 1 ug used per sample. Method: immunoSEQ multiplex PCR; TCRdb's copy keeps in-frame clones and lacks some. Of 15,000 to 20,000 clones in the sample, roughly 61% were seen once.

This sequence joins TRBV7-3 and TRBJ1-6; 8 nucleotides match TRBD1. The sequence was obtained from an adult woman with HIV who was CMV-seropositive. The source was CD4+ T cells sorted from PBMCs after approximately 20-hour stimulation, collected from a patient who received antiretroviral therapy. CDR3 bases: TGTGCCAGCAGCTTACAGGGGGCGGGAAATTCACCCCTCCACTTT. This sequence encodes CASSLQGAGNSPLHF.